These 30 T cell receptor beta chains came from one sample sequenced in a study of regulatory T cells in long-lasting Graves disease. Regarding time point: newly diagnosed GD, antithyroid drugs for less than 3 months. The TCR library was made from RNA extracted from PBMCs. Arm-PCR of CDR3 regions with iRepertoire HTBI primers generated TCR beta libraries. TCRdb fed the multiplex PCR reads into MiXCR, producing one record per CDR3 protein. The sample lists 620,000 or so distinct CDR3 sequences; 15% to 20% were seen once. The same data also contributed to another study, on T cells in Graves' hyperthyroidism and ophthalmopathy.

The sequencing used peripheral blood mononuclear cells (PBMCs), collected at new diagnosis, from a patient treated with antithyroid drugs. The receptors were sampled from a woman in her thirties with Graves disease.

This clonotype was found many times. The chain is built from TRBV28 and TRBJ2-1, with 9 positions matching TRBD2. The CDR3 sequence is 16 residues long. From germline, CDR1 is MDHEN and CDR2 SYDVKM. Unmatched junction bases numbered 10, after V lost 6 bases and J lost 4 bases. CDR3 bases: TGTGCCAGCAGCCACCGAGGAGCGGGAGGTTACAATGAGCAGTTCTTC. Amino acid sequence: CASSHRGAGGYNEQFF.

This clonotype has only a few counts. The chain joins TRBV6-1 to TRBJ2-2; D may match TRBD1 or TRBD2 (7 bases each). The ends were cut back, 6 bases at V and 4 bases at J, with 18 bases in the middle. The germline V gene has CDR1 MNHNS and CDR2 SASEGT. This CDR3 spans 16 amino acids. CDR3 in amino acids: CASRGGGTEVTGELFF. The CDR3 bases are TGTGCCAGCAGGGGGGGGGGGACAGAGGTCACCGGGGAGCTGTTTTTT.

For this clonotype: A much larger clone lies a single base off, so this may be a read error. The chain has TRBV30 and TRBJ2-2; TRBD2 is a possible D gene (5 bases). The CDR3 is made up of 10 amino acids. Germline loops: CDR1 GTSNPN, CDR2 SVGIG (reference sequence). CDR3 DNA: TGTGCCTGCGCAACCGGGGAGCTGCTTTTT. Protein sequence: CACATGELLF.

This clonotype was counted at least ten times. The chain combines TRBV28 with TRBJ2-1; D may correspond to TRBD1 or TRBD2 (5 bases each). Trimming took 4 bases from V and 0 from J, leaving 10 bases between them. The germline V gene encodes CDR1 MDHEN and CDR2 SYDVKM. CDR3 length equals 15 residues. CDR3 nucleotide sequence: TGTGCCAGCAGTTCGTGGGACCGCTCCTACAATGAGCAGTTCTTC. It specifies CASSSWDRSYNEQFF.

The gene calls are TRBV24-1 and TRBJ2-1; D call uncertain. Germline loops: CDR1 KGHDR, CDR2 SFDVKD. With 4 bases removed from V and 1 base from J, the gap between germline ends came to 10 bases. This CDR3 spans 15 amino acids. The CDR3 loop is CATSDPTSSYNEQFF. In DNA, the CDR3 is TGTGCCACCAGTGACCCGACAAGTTCCTACAATGAGCAGTTCTTC.

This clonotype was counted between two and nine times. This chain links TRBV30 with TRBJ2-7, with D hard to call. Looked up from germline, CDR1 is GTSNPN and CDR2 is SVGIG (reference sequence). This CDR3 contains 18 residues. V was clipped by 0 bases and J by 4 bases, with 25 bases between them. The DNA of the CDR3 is TGTGCCTGGAGTGTAAGATGGTCTCAGAATACGGGTCCTTACGAGCAGTACTTC. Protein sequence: CAWSVRWSQNTGPYEQYF. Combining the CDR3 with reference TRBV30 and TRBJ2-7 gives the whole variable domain SQTIHQWPATLVQPVGSPLSLECTVEGTSNPNLYWYRQAAGRGLQLLFYSVGIGQISSEVPQNLSASRPQDRQFILSSKKLLLSDSGFYLCAWSVRWSQNTGPYEQYFGPGTRLTVT.

CDR3 sequence: CASSLALAAGEFF. The CDR3 nucleotides are TGTGCCAGCAGTTTAGCCCTAGCGGCGGGGGAATTCTTC. This chain joins TRBV12-3 or TRBV12-4 and TRBJ2-1; 7 nucleotides line up with TRBD2. The CDR3 loop spans 13 amino acids. The V gene end was trimmed by 0 bases and the J gene end by 16 bases; junction bases not matched to a gene: 9.

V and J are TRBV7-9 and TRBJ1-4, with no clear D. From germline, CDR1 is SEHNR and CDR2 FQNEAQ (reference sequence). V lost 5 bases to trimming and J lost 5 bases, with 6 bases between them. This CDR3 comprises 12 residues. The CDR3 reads CASSQPNEKLFF. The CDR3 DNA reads TGTGCCAGCAGCCAGCCCAATGAAAAACTGTTTTTT.

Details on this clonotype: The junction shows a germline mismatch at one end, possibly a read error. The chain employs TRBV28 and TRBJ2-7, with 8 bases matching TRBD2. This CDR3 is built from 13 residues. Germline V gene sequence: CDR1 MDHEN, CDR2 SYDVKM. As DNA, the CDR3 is TGTGCCGGCAGTAGGGGCGGGGGGTACGAGCAGTACTTC. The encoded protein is CAGSRGGGYEQYF.

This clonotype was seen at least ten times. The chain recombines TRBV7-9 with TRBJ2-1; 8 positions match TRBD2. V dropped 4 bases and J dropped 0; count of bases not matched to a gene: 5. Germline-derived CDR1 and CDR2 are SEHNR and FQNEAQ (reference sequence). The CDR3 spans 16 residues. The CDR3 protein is CASSSSGWSSYNEQFF. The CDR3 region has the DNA TGTGCCAGCAGCTCTAGCGGGTGGAGCTCCTACAATGAGCAGTTCTTC.

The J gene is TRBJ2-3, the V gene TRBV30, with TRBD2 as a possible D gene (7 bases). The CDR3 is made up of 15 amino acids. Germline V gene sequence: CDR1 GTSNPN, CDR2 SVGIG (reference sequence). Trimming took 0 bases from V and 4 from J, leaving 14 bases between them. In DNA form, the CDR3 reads TGTGCCTGGAGTGTCAGGGGAGGGCCCCCAGATACGCAGTATTTT. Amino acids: CAWSVRGGPPDTQYF.

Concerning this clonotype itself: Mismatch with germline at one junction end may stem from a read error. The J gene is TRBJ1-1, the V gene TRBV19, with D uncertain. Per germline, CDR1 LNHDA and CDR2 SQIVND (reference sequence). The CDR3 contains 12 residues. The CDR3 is CASSLMNTEALF. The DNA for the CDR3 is TGTGCCAGTAGTTTAATGAACACTGAAGCTCTCTTT.

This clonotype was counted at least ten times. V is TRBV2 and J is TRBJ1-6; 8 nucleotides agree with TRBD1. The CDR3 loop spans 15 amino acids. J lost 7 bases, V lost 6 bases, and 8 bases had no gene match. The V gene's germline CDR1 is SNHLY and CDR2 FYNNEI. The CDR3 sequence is CASSPPGQENSPLHF. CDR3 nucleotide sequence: TGTGCCAGCAGCCCTCCGGGACAGGAGAATTCACCCCTCCACTTT.

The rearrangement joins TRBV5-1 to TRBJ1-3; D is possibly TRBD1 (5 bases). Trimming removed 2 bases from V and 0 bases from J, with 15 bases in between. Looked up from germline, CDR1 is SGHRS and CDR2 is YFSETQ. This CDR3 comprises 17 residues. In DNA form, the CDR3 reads TGCGCCAGCAGCTTATTGGGGACGGGCGACTCTGGAAACACCATATATTTT. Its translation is CASSLLGTGDSGNTIYF.

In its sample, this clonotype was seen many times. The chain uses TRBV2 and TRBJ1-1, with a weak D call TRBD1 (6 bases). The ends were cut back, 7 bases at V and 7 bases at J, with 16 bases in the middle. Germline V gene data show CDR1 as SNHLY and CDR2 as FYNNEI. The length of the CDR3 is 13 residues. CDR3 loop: CASKSTGYLEAFF. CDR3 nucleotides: TGTGCCAGCAAATCGACAGGATACCTTGAAGCTTTCTTT.

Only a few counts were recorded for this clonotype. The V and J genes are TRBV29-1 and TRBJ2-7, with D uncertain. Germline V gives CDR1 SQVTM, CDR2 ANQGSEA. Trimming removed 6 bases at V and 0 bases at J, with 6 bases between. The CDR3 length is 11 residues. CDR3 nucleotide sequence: TGCAGCGTATCGTACTCCTACGAGCAGTACTTC. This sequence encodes CSVSYSYEQYF.

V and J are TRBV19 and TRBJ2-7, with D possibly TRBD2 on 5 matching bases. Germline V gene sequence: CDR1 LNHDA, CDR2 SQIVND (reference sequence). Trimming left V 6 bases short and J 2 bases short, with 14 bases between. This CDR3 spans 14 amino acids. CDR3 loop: CASRTSIPPYEQYF. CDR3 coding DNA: TGTGCCAGTAGAACTAGTATCCCGCCCTACGAGCAGTACTTC.

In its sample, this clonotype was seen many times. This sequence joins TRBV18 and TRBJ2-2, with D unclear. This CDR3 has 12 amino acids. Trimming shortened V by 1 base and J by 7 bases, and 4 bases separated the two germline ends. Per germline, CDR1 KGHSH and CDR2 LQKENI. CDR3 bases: TGTGCCAGCTCACCACTCGGCGGGGAGCTGTTTTTT. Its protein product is CASSPLGGELFF.

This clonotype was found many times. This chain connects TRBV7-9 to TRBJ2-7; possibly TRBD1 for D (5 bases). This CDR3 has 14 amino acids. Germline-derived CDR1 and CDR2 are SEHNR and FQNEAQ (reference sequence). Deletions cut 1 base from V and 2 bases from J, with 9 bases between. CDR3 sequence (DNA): TGTGCCAGCAGCTTAGACAGGCATCCCTACGAGCAGTACTTC. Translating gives CASSLDRHPYEQYF. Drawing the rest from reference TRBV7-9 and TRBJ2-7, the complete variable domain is DTGVSQNPRHKITKRGQNVTFRCDPISEHNRLYWYRQTLGQGPEFLTYFQNEAQLEKSRLLSDRFSAERPKGSFSTLEIQRTEQGDSAMYLCASSLDRHPYEQYFGPGTRLTVT.

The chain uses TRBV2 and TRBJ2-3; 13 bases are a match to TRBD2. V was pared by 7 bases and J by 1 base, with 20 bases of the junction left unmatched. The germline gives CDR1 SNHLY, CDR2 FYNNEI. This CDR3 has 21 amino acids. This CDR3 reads CASTSGGGLAGYLGGTDTQYF. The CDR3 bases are TGTGCCAGCACATCGGGGGGGGGACTAGCGGGATATTTAGGAGGCACAGATACGCAGTATTTT.

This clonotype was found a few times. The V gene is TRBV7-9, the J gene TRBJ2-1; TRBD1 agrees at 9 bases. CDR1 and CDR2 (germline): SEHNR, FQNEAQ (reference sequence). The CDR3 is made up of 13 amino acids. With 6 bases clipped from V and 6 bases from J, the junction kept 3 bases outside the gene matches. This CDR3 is CASRPGQGNEQFF. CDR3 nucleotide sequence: TGTGCCAGCAGACCGGGACAGGGCAATGAGCAGTTCTTC.

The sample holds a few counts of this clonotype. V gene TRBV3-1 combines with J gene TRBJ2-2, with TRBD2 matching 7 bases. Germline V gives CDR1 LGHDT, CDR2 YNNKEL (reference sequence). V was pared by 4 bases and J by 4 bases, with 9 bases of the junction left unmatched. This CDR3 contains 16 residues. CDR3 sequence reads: CASSRGLDRATGELFF. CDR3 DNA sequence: TGTGCCAGCAGCCGAGGACTAGACAGAGCCACCGGGGAGCTGTTTTTT.

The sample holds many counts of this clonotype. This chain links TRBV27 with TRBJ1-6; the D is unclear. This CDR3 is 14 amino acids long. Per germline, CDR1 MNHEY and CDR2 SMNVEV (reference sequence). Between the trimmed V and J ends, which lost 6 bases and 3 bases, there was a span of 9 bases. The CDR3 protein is CASSRGSYNSPLHF. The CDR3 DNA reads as TGTGCCAGCAGCCGCGGGAGCTATAATTCACCCCTCCACTTT.

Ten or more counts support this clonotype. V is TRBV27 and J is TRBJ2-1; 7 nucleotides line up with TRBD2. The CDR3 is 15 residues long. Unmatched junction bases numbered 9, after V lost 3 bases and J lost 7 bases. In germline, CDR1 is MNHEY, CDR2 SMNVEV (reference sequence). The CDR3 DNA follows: TGTGCCAGCAGTTTCCGTGGAAACGGGAGGAATGAGCAGTTCTTC. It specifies CASSFRGNGRNEQFF.

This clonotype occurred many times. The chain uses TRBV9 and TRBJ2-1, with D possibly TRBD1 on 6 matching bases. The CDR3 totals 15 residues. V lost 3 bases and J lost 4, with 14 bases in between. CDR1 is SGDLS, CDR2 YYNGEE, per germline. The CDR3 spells CASSARDTQYNEQFF. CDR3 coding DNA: TGTGCCAGCAGCGCACGGGACACACAATACAATGAGCAGTTCTTC.

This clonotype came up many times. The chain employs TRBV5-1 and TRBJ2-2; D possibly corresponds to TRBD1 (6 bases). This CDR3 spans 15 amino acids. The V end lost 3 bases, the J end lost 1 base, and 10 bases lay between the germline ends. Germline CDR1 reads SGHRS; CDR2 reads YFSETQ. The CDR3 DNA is TGCGCCAGCAGCTACCCGGACAGGAACACCGGGGAGCTGTTTTTT. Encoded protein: CASSYPDRNTGELFF.

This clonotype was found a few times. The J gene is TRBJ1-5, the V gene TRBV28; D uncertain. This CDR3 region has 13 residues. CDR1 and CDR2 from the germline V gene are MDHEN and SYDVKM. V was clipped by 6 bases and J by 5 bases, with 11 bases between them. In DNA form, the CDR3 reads TGTGCCAGCAGCTGGCAGGCGGATCAGCCCCAGCATTTT. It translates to CASSWQADQPQHF.

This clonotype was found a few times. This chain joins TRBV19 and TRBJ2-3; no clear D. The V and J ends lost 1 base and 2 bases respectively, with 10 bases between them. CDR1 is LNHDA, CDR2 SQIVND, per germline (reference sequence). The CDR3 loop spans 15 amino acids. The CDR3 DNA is TGTGCCAGTAGTATAGGTGGCAGCCTCACAGATACGCAGTATTTT. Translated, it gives CASSIGGSLTDTQYF.

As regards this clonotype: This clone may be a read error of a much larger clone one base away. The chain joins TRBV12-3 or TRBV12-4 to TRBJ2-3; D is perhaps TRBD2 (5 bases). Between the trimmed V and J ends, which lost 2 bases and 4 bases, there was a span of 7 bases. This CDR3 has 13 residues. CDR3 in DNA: TGTGCCAGCAGTTTATGGGGAGCAGATACGCAGTATTTT. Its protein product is CASSLWGADTQYF.

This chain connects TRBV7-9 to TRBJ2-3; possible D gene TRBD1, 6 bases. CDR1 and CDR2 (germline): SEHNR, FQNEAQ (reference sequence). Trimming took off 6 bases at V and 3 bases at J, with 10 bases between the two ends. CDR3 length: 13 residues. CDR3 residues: CASRYRDTDTQYF. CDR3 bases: TGTGCCAGCAGATACAGGGATACAGATACGCAGTATTTT.